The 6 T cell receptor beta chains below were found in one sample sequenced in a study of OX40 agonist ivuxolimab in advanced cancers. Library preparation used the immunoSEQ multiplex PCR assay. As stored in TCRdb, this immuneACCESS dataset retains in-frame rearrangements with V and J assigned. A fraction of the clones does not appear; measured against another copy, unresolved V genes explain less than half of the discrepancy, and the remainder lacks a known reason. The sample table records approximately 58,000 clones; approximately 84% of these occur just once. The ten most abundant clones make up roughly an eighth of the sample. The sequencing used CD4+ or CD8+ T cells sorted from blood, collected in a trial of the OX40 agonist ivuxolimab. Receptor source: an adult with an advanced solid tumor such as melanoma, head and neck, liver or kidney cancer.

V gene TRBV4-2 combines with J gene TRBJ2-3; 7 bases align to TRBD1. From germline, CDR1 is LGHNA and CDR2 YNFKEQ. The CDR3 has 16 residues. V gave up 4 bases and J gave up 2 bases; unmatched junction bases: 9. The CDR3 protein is CASSPLGQVNTDTQYF. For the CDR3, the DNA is TGTGCCAGCAGCCCCCTCGGACAGGTTAACACAGATACGCAGTATTTT.

The CDR3 DNA reads TGCAGCGTTGAGGAAGAGACCCAGTACTTC. Protein: CSVEEETQYF. The rearrangement uses TRBV29-1 and TRBJ2-5; D is unclear. CDR3 size: 10 residues. V was trimmed by 3 bases and J by 3 bases, leaving 2 bases between them. The germline V gene encodes CDR1 SQVTM and CDR2 ANQGSEA.

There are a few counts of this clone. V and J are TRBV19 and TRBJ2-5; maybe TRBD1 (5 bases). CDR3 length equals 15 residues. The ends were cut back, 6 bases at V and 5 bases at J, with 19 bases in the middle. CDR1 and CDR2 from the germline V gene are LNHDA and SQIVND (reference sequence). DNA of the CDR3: TGTGCCAGTAGCATGCAGCAGGGTACGTCGGAGACCCAGTACTTC. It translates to CASSMQQGTSETQYF.

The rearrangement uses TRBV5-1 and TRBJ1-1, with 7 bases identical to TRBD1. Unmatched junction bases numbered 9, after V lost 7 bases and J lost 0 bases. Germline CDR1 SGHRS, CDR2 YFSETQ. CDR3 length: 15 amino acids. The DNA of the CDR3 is TGCGCCAGCGGACGACAGGGTGGGGTGAACACTGAAGCTTTCTTT. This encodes CASGRQGGVNTEAFF.

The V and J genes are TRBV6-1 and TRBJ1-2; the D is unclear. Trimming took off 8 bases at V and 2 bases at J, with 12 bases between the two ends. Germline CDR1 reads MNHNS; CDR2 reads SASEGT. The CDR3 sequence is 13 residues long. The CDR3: CASVKSENYGYTF. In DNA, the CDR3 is TGTGCCAGCGTCAAAAGTGAGAACTATGGCTACACCTTC.

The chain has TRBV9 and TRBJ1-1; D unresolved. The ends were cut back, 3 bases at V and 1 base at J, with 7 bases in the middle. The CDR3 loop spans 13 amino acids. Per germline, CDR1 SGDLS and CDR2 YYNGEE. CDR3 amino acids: CASSAGRNTEAFF. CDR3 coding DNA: TGTGCCAGCAGCGCCGGTCGGAACACTGAAGCTTTCTTT.